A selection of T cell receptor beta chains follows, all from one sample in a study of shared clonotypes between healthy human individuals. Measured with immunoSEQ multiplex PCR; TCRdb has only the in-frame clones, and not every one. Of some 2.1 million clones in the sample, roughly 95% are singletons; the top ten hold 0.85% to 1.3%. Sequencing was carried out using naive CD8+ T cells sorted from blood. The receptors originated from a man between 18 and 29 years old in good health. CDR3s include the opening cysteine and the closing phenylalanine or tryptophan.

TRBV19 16 CASRIAGGPNTGELFF
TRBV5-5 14 CASSLDVVYNEQFF
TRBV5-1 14 CASSLEGDDYGYTF
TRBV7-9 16 CASSPTSGGATDTQYF
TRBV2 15 CARDRENVNTGELFF
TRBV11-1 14 CASTHRGMNTEAFF
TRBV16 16 CASSPRQVDYNSPLHF
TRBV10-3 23 CAISDVRAANPSGAPPWTDTQYF
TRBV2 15 CASSGNWQPGDTQYF
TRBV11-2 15 CASRGGRARTDTQYF
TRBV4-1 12 CASSQGGAEAFF
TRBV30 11 CAWEDRHEQYF
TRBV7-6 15 CASSPIAGGNNEQFF
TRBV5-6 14 CASNWASGNNEQFF
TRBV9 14 CASSMREIPYEQYF
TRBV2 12 CASGSSGHGYTF